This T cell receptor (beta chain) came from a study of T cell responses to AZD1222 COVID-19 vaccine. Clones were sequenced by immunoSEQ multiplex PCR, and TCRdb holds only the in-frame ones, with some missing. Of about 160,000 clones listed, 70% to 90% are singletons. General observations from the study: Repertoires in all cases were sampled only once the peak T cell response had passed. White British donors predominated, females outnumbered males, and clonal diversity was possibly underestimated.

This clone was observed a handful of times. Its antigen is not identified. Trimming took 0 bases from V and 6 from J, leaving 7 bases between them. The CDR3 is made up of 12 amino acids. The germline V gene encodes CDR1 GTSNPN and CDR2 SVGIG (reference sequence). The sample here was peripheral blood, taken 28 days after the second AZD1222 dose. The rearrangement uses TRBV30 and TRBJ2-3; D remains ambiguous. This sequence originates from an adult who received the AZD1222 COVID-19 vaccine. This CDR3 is CAWSVARDTQYF. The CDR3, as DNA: TGTGCCTGGAGTGTGGCTAGGGATACGCAGTATTTT.